The source of this T cell receptor beta chain is a study of graft-versus-host responses after intestinal transplantation. This CDR3 has 13 residues. CDR1 and CDR2 (germline): MDHEN, SYDVKM. Concerning this clone itself: The antigen is undetermined.

Assay: immunoSEQ multiplex PCR; the TCRdb copy retains only in-frame clones and omits some. The data hold about 100,000 clones, with about 88% observed a single time. Overall study findings and caveats: Association was observed between peak circulating GvH clone levels and early post-transplant HvG declines.

The receptor comes from a human donor who was the organ donor for an intestinal transplant. Here the sequenced sample was unstimulated CD4+ T cells sorted from spleen or lymph node cells, taken before transplant. The J gene is TRBJ2-5, the V gene TRBV28; 8 bases agree with TRBD1. The J call could be wrong; TRBJ2-7 is a better fit for the DNA end. The CDR3 protein is CASSLRGPYEQYF. Here the CDR3 DNA reads TGTGCCAGCAGTCTCAGGGGGCCCTACGAGCAGTACTTC.